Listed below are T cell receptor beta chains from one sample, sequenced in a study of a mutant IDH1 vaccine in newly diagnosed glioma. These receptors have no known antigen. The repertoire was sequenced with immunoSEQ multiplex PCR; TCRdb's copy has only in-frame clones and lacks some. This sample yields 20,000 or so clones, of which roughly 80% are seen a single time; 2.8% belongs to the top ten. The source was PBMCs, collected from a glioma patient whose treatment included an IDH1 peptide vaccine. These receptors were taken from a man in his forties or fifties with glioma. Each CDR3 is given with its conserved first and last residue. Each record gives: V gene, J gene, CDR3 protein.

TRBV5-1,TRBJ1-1,CATRPGQLNTEAFF
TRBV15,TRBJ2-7,CATSRESAGHIYEQYF
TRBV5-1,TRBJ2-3,CASSFRDRVTDTQYF
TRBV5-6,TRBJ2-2,CASSPGPREGELFF
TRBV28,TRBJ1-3,CASSLDRVGNTIYF
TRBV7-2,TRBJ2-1,CASSIPGLHVNNEQFF
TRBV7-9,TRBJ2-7,CASSSFYEQYF
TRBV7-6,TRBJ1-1,CASSSDSYTEAFF
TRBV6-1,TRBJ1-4,CASSRDRDEKLFF
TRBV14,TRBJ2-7,CASSQDFGLAGVTEQYF
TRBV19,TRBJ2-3,CASSRLAGVGTDTQYF
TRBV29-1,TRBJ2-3,CSADGGVSTDTQYF
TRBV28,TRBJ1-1,CASSLPTGLATEAFF
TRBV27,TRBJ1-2,CASSLFRNYGYTF
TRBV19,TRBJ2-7,CASNQGLAGGSYEQYF
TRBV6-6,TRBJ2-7,CASRGQGTYEQYF
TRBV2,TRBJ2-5,CASRDRSGRPNSGTQYF
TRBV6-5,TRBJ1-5,CASGRGGQPQHF
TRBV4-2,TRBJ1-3,CASSQGRTGNTIYF
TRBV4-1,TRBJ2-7,CASSQVKDAYEQYF
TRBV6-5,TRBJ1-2,CASSYLTPNYGYTF
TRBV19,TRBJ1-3,CASLHRDRGNTIYF
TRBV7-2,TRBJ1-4,CASSFKGGEKLFF
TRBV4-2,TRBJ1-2,CASRGLDSNYGYTF
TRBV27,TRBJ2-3,CATRVGGTDTQYF
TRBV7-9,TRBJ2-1,CSGLAATSYNEQFF
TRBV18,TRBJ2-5,CASSRDRGRQETQYF
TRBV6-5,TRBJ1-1,CASSSKVGTEAFF
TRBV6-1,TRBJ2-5,CASRVIQETQYF
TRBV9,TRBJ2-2,CASSVGTINTGELFF
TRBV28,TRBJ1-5,CASISGNQPQHF
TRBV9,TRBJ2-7,CASSVGSGGSYEQYF
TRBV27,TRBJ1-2,CASSLSGFRGGYTF
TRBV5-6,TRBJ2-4,CASSYKLTGSKNIQYF
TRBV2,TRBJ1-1,CASETDMNTEAFF
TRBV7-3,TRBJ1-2,CASSSRQGFYGYTF
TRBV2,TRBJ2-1,CASSGGGGVSYNEQFF
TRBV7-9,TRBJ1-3,CASSANAVSGNTIYF
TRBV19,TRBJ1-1,CASRTTGVYTEAFF
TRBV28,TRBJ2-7,CASSRGLAGMYEQYF
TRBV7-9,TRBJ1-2,CASSLVTAADPNDGYTF
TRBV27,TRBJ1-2,CASGQVVGYGYTF
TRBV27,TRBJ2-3,CASLRNGNADTQYF
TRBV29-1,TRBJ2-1,CSAEGQGGNEQFF
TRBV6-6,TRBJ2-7,CASSFEAPSYEQYF
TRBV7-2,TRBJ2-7,CASSLGASGIYEQYF
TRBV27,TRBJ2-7,CASRGGQGKIYEQYF
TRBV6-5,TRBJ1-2,CASSYSTGTPYGGYTF
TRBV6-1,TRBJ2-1,CATERTSGGYNEQFF
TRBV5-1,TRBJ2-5,CASSPGAGLRETQYF
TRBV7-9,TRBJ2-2,CASSLGAVELFF
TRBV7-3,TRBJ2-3,CASSQPEDVTQYF
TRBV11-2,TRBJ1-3,CASSPTGGSSGNTIYF
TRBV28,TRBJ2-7,CASRSLAAAYEQYF
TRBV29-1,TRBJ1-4,CSVGELNEKLFF